The 4 T cell receptor beta chains listed next were all sequenced from one sample in a study of cytomegalovirus exposure and HLA in healthy donors. The PCR used 60 Vbeta and 13 Jbeta primers. Sequenced by immunoSEQ multiplex PCR; TCRdb stores in-frame clones only, minus some. The data contain 170,000 or so clones, almost 85% of them singletons. The sample consisted of PBMCs. The receptors stem from a boy aged 2 to 10 in good health and CMV-seronegative.

The chain couples TRBV6-1 to TRBJ1-2; 10 bases match TRBD1. The CDR3 sequence is 13 residues long. In germline, CDR1 is MNHNS, CDR2 SASEGT. Trimming cost V 5 bases and J 10 bases; bases outside gene matches: 7. The CDR3 loop reads CASSFDRGQDYTF. The CDR3 bases are TGTGCCAGCAGTTTCGACAGGGGGCAAGACTACACCTTC.

This sequence joins TRBV19 and TRBJ1-2; 8 positions agree with TRBD1. The ends lost 11 bases at V and 0 bases at J; junction bases unmatched: 8. CDR1 is LNHDA, CDR2 SQIVND, per germline (reference sequence). The CDR3 covers 14 residues. The CDR3 sequence: CAARDRISNYGYTF. The DNA for the CDR3 is TGTGCCGCCCGGGACAGGATTTCTAACTATGGCTACACCTTC.

This clone was counted between two and nine times. V and J are TRBV4-2 and TRBJ2-3, with TRBD2 identical over 9 bases. The CDR3 totals 17 residues. J gave up 6 bases and V 0 bases, and 10 bases lay outside the gene matches. The germline CDR1 and CDR2 sequences are LGHNA and YNFKEQ. CDR3 sequence: CASSQDLASGNEDTQYF. CDR3 nucleotides: TGTGCCAGCAGCCAAGATTTGGCTAGCGGGAATGAGGATACGCAGTATTTT.

This chain joins TRBV6-1 and TRBJ2-5; 7 bases are shared with TRBD2. There are 14 residues in the CDR3. With 3 bases clipped from V and 5 bases from J, the junction kept 6 bases outside the gene matches. Germline CDR1 is MNHNS and CDR2 is SASEGT. Here the CDR3 DNA reads TGTGCCAGCAGTGACACGTGGGAGGGGGAGACCCAGTACTTC. Its protein product is CASSDTWEGETQYF.